These 6 T cell receptor beta chains came from one sample sequenced in a study of shared clonotypes between healthy human individuals. Measured with immunoSEQ multiplex PCR; TCRdb has only the in-frame clones, and not every one. In the table there are over a million clones, 70% to 80% of which are singletons. Material: memory CD4+ T cells from PBMCs. Sample subset: CD45RA-negative fraction. These receptors originate from a man younger than 35 in good health. Some clones in this sample may be carry-over from other donors' samples.

This chain connects TRBV6-4 to TRBJ1-5; D is undetermined. V dropped 4 bases and J dropped 0 bases, with 7 bases sitting between them. Germline assignment: CDR1 MRHNA and CDR2 SNTAGT. The CDR3 is made up of 14 amino acids. The CDR3 DNA follows: TGTGCCAGCAGTGGCGAGTATAGCAATCAGCCCCAGCATTTT. Its translation: CASSGEYSNQPQHF.

The rearrangement links TRBV5-1 to TRBJ2-7, with 8 bases aligning to TRBD2. Germline lookup yields CDR1 SGHRS and CDR2 YFSETQ. Trimming at V came to 0 bases and at J to 4 bases, leaving 6 bases not matched to a gene. The CDR3 sequence is 15 residues long. The CDR3 nucleotides are TGCGCCAGCAGCTTGGTAGCGGGACCGGCATACGAGCAGTACTTC. Amino acid sequence: CASSLVAGPAYEQYF.

This chain uses TRBV11-2 with TRBJ1-5; possible D gene TRBD1, 6 bases. The V end lost 5 bases, the J end lost 11 bases, and 13 bases lay between the germline ends. The CDR3 consists of 12 residues. The V gene's germline CDR1 is SGHAT and CDR2 FQNNGV. The CDR3 region is CASSRGATAQHF. In nucleotides, the CDR3 is TGTGCCAGCAGCCGGGGGGCCACGGCCCAGCATTTT.

The J gene is TRBJ1-3, the V gene TRBV15; TRBD1 might be the D (6 bases). V was cut by 1 base and J by 1 base, with 11 bases left in between. Per germline, CDR1 LNHNV and CDR2 YYDKDF (reference sequence). This CDR3 contains 16 residues. CDR3 loop: CATSRAGTPSGNTIYF. In DNA, the CDR3 is TGTGCCACCAGCAGAGCTGGGACACCTTCTGGAAACACCATATATTTT. Based on the CDR3 plus reference TRBV15 and TRBJ1-3, the full variable domain is DAMVIQNPRYQVTQFGKPVTLSCSQTLNHNVMYWYQQKSSQAPKLLFHYYDKDFNNEADTPDNFQSRRPNTSFCFLDIRSPGLGDTAMYLCATSRAGTPSGNTIYFGEGSWLTVV.

The rearrangement joins TRBV7-9 to TRBJ2-7; either TRBD1 or TRBD2 may fit D (5 bases each). Germline CDR1 and CDR2: SEHNR and FQNEAQ (reference sequence). V was pared by 0 bases and J by 6 bases, with 12 bases between. This CDR3 is built from 14 residues. The CDR3 reads CASSLARGQIEQYF. As DNA, the CDR3 is TGTGCCAGCAGCTTAGCCCGGGGCCAGATCGAGCAGTACTTC.

J is TRBJ2-7 and V is TRBV7-3; D call uncertain. Germline CDR1 and CDR2: SGHTA and FQGTGA. Trimming removed 5 bases at V and 2 bases at J, with 10 bases between. The CDR3 consists of 13 residues. In DNA, the CDR3 is TGTGCCAGCAGCCCCAAGGGCGCCTACGAGCAGTACTTC. This gives the protein CASSPKGAYEQYF.